One and the same sample provided the 6 T cell receptor beta chains below, sequenced in a study of blood T cell repertoires in COVID-19. Some clones are missing from TCRdb's copy, which holds only in-frame ones; the method was immunoSEQ multiplex PCR. This sample carries roughly 280,000 clones, approximately 90% of them seen once, and the ten largest clones take 3.6%. Input material: peripheral blood. These receptors all come from a young man with active or convalescent COVID-19.

V and J are TRBV6-2 or TRBV6-3 and TRBJ2-5; perhaps TRBD1 as D (5 bases). CDR3 size: 17 residues. Trimming took off 6 bases at V and 0 bases at J, with 20 bases between the two ends. Germline lookup yields CDR1 MNHEY and CDR2 SVGEGT. CDR3 DNA: TGTGCCAGCAGCCCCTTTTTAGCTGGGGCACACCAAGAGACCCAGTACTTC. Residues: CASSPFLAGAHQETQYF.

This clone is a singleton in its sample. CDR3 region: CARSFPARDRETPDDSAEQYF. As DNA, the CDR3 is TGTGCCAGAAGCTTCCCCGCCCGGGACAGGGAAACCCCGGACGACTCCGCCGAGCAGTACTTC. This rearrangement joins TRBV5-3 to TRBJ2-7, with 9 bases matching TRBD1. TRBV5-3 has ORF status, its function being uncertain. The trim removed 2 bases at V and 6 bases at J, leaving 27 bases unmatched. This CDR3 has 21 amino acids.

V gene TRBV2 combines with J gene TRBJ2-7; D may be TRBD2 (5 bases). The CDR3 extends over 17 amino acids. Trimming took off 2 bases at V and 3 bases at J, with 20 bases between the two ends. CDR1 and CDR2 (germline): SNHLY, FYNNEI. The CDR3 protein is CASSETRVGRRGYEQYF. The CDR3 DNA reads as TGTGCCAGCAGTGAAACCCGGGTTGGCCGTCGGGGCTACGAGCAGTACTTC.

This clone was counted between two and nine times. The chain joins TRBV2 to TRBJ2-2; 11 bases match TRBD2. CDR3 length equals 18 residues. V was pared by 4 bases and J by 1 base, with 8 bases of the junction left unmatched. CDR1 is SNHLY, CDR2 FYNNEI, per germline. The CDR3 is CASSGDQTSGRNTGELFF. The CDR3 region has the DNA TGTGCCAGCAGTGGCGACCAAACTAGCGGGAGGAACACCGGGGAGCTGTTTTTT. The full variable domain, with the rest looked up from reference TRBV2 and TRBJ2-2, is EPEVTQTPSHQVTQMGQEVILRCVPISNHLYFYWYRQILGQKVEFLVSFYNNEISEKSEIFDDQFSVERPDGSNFTLKIRSTKLEDSAMYFCASSGDQTSGRNTGELFFGEGSRLTVL.

V is TRBV11-2 and J is TRBJ2-7, with 10 bases lining up with TRBD2. V trimming: 4 bases; J trimming: 3 bases; junction bases outside the gene matches: 3. Per the germline V gene, CDR1 is SGHAT and CDR2 is FQNNGV. This CDR3 spans 14 amino acids. In DNA form, the CDR3 reads TGTGCCAGCAGCTGGACTAGCGGAGTCTACGAGCAGTACTTC. Its protein is CASSWTSGVYEQYF.

This clone was detected only a few times. The rearrangement links TRBV3-1 (or the pseudogene TRBV3-2) to TRBJ1-4, with TRBD1 identical over 9 bases. This CDR3 spans 17 amino acids. Germline V gene lookup returns CDR1 LGHDT and CDR2 YNNKEL (reference sequence). The J segment lost 7 bases and the V segment lost 2 bases, leaving 11 bases of the junction unmatched. CDR3 protein: CASSQLPPGQGGEKLFF. CDR3 DNA sequence: TGTGCCAGCAGCCAACTACCCCCGGGACAGGGTGGTGAAAAACTGTTTTTT.